The 30 T cell receptor beta chains reported below all come from one sample, sequenced in a study of CD8+ T cells in alopecia areata. TCR sequencing used cDNA made by reverse transcription of extracted RNA. Clones were sequenced by immunoSEQ multiplex PCR, and TCRdb holds only the in-frame ones, with some missing. The sample holds 120,000 or so clones, around 60% seen once. The treatment denotes: oral pan-JAK inhibitor, 5-10 mg twice daily. The material was CD4+ T cells sorted from blood, obtained at week 4, from a patient treated with tofacitinib. The receptors originated from a human donor with alopecia areata.

The V gene is TRBV28, the J gene TRBJ2-5, with D unresolved. Per germline, CDR1 MDHEN and CDR2 SYDVKM. V was cut by 5 bases and J by 4 bases, with 11 bases left in between. The CDR3 covers 13 residues. The CDR3 loop reads CASSRSWGETQYF. In DNA form, the CDR3 reads TGTGCCAGCAGTCGCAGCTGGGGAGAGACCCAGTACTTC.

The chain carries TRBV7-9 and TRBJ2-1; no definite D call. The CDR3 sequence is 12 residues long. The germline V and J ends were trimmed by 5 bases and 6 bases, with 8 bases remaining between them. Germline CDR1 SEHNR, CDR2 FQNEAQ (reference sequence). The CDR3 DNA reads TGTGCCAGCAGCCAGAACACCAATGAGCAGTTCTTC. This codes for CASSQNTNEQFF.

This chain links TRBV30 with TRBJ2-5; D unclear. Germline-derived CDR1 and CDR2 are GTSNPN and SVGIG (reference sequence). V dropped 2 bases and J dropped 3 bases, with 4 bases sitting between them. The CDR3 is 11 amino acids. This CDR3 reads CAWSTEETQYF. The DNA of the CDR3 is TGTGCCTGGAGTACCGAAGAGACCCAGTACTTC.

The chain employs TRBV29-1 and TRBJ2-7; TRBD1 agrees at 7 bases. The CDR3 sequence is 13 residues long. CDR1 and CDR2 (germline): SQVTM, ANQGSEA. Trimming at V came to 6 bases and at J to 2 bases, leaving 7 bases not matched to a gene. The CDR3 DNA reads TGCAGCGTACTGACAGGGTACCCCTACGAGCAGTACTTC. It specifies CSVLTGYPYEQYF.

This chain connects TRBV30 to TRBJ2-3; D ambiguous. The CDR3 consists of 12 residues. V lost 8 bases and J 0 bases, leaving 9 bases between the germline ends. CDR1 is GTSNPN and CDR2 is SVGIG in the germline V gene (reference sequence). The CDR3 region is CARQTSTDTQYF. The CDR3 coding sequence is TGTGCCCGTCAGACTAGCACAGATACGCAGTATTTT.

This clone showed up just once. The V and J genes are TRBV4-3 and TRBJ2-3; possible D gene TRBD2, 7 bases. Germline V gene sequence: CDR1 LGHNA, CDR2 YSLEER. The CDR3 contains 17 residues. V gave up 4 bases and J gave up 0 bases, with 17 bases separating them. Here the CDR3 reads CASSPSGGGGSTDTQYF. The CDR3 DNA reads TGCGCCAGCAGCCCATCCGGGGGCGGGGGAAGCACAGATACGCAGTATTTT.

Ten or more counts support this clone. The chain is built from TRBV6-6 and TRBJ2-5; 10 positions match TRBD2. This CDR3 is built from 13 residues. With 10 bases clipped from V and 4 bases from J, the junction kept 6 bases outside the gene matches. CDR1 is MNHNY and CDR2 is SVGAGI in the germline V gene (reference sequence). The CDR3 here is CATEREGGETQYF. Written as DNA, the CDR3 is TGTGCCACGGAGCGGGAGGGAGGAGAGACCCAGTACTTC.

The chain employs TRBV30 and TRBJ2-5; D possibly corresponds to TRBD2 (6 bases). Germline CDR1 and CDR2: GTSNPN and SVGIG (reference sequence). Trimming stripped 5 bases from V and 4 bases from J, with 11 bases between. This CDR3 contains 12 residues. DNA for the CDR3: TGTGCCTGGTCGACTAGTCGAGAGACCCAGTACTTC. This codes for CAWSTSRETQYF. The complete variable domain, with remaining parts taken from reference TRBV30 and TRBJ2-5, reads SQTIHQWPATLVQPVGSPLSLECTVEGTSNPNLYWYRQAAGRGLQLLFYSVGIGQISSEVPQNLSASRPQDRQFILSSKKLLLSDSGFYLCAWSTSRETQYFGPGTRLLVL.

The rearrangement joins TRBV5-6 to TRBJ1-1; D ambiguous. The CDR3 consists of 14 residues. V was shortened by 0 bases and J by 1 base, with 7 bases between the two germline ends. Germline values: CDR1 SGHDT, CDR2 YYEEEE. CDR3 amino acids: CASSLANRNTEAFF. The CDR3 nucleotides read TGTGCCAGCAGCTTGGCGAACAGGAACACTGAAGCTTTCTTT.

The genes are TRBV29-1 and TRBJ1-2; 7 nucleotides line up with TRBD1. V lost 1 base and J lost 8; bases outside the gene matches: 7. This CDR3 has 13 amino acids. The germline V gene encodes CDR1 SQVTM and CDR2 ANQGSEA. Here the CDR3 DNA reads TGCAGCGTTGAAGGGGGACAGACCAGGGGCTACACCTTC. Protein: CSVEGGQTRGYTF.

The rearrangement links TRBV25-1 to TRBJ1-2, with D hard to call. CDR1 is MGHDK, CDR2 SYGVNS, per germline. V shed 4 bases and J shed 4 bases, with 22 bases lying between them. The CDR3 consists of 17 residues. The CDR3 coding sequence is TGTGCCAGCAGTGCCCTCGCGTCTATTGGACGGCGCTATGGCTACACCTTC. Residues: CASSALASIGRRYGYTF.

As DNA, the CDR3 is TGTGCCAGCAGCTTCGACAGGCAGACTAACTATGGCTACACCTTC. This codes for CASSFDRQTNYGYTF. J is TRBJ1-2 and V is TRBV5-4; perhaps TRBD1 as D (6 bases). CDR1 and CDR2 (germline): SGHNT, YYREEE (reference sequence). The length of the CDR3 is 15 residues. With 2 bases removed from V and 0 bases from J, the gap between germline ends came to 11 bases.

V usage is TRBV6-6 and J usage is TRBJ1-1; weak D call: TRBD1 (5 bases). This CDR3 has 16 amino acids. The V gene's germline CDR1 is MNHNY and CDR2 SVGAGI (reference sequence). V shed 0 bases and J shed 0 bases, with 11 bases lying between them. The CDR3 spells CASSYSRGTLNTEAFF. The CDR3 DNA follows: TGTGCCAGCAGTTACTCGAGGGGAACCCTGAACACTGAAGCTTTCTTT.

The genes are TRBV30 and TRBJ1-4; 7 nucleotides line up with TRBD1. The junction had 3 bases not matched to a gene; V was cut back by 3 bases and J by 5 bases. Germline V CDR1 and CDR2: GTSNPN, SVGIG (reference sequence). The length of the CDR3 is 13 residues. The CDR3 loop reads CAWSHRGNEKLFF. CDR3 nucleotides: TGTGCCTGGAGCCACAGGGGAAATGAAAAACTGTTTTTT.

As concerns this clone: A junction end diverges from the germline sequence, so it may reflect a read error. This sequence joins TRBV7-2 and TRBJ2-3; D not certain. Per germline, CDR1 SGHTA and CDR2 FQGNSA. The CDR3 sequence is 10 residues long. CDR3 loop: CASSIDTQYF. The CDR3 DNA is TGTGCCAGCAGCATAGATACGCAGTATTTT.

The rearrangement uses TRBV5-4 and TRBJ2-7; unclear D gene. This CDR3 is built from 17 residues. V lost 4 bases, J lost 2 bases, and 22 bases lay in between. CDR1 and CDR2 (germline): SGHNT, YYREEE (reference sequence). Written as DNA, the CDR3 is TGTGCCAGCAGCCCTGACTTCTCTTTCAAATCCCCCTACGAGCAGTACTTC. Translation: CASSPDFSFKSPYEQYF.

This sequence joins TRBV29-1 and TRBJ2-1; 11 bases line up with TRBD2. With 6 bases clipped from V and 7 bases from J, the junction kept 5 bases outside the gene matches. CDR3 length: 13 residues. CDR1 is SQVTM and CDR2 is ANQGSEA in the germline V gene. CDR3 bases: TGCAGCGTCTCCGCTAGCGGGGGGAATGAGCAGTTCTTC. Its protein product is CSVSASGGNEQFF.

This clone was seen a handful of times. This specimen includes other DNA sequences encoding the same CDR3. The V gene is TRBV30, the J gene TRBJ1-3; D remains unclear. The germline CDR1 and CDR2 sequences are GTSNPN and SVGIG (reference sequence). The ends were cut back, 1 base at V and 2 bases at J, with 3 bases in the middle. The length of the CDR3 is 12 residues. The DNA for the CDR3 is TGTGCCTGGAGTGGGACTGGAAACACCATATATTTT. Its protein product is CAWSGTGNTIYF.

This clone was recorded only once. The CDR3 sequence: CAWSVDGVTDTQYF. In DNA form, the CDR3 reads TGTGCCTGGAGTGTCGACGGAGTCACAGATACGCAGTATTTT. The chain couples TRBV30 to TRBJ2-3; D uncertain. CDR3 length: 14 amino acids. The V gene's germline CDR1 is GTSNPN and CDR2 SVGIG (reference sequence). Trimming took off 0 bases at V and 2 bases at J, with 9 bases between the two ends.

There are a few counts of this clone. The chain joins TRBV2 to TRBJ2-1; 16 positions match TRBD2. CDR3 size: 17 residues. Germline V gene lookup returns CDR1 SNHLY and CDR2 FYNNEI. Trimming removed 7 bases from V and 0 bases from J; junction bases left unmatched: 3. CDR3 loop: CASTGLAGGLSYNEQFF. DNA of the CDR3: TGTGCCAGCACGGGACTAGCGGGGGGGCTCTCCTACAATGAGCAGTTCTTC.

The chain links TRBV6-5 to TRBJ1-2; maybe TRBD1 (6 bases). CDR1 MNHEY and CDR2 SVGAGI come from the germline V gene. Trimming stripped 4 bases from V and 8 bases from J, with 20 bases between. The CDR3 extends over 15 amino acids. CDR3 region: CASSFPGQTRPGYTF. CDR3 nucleotides: TGTGCCAGCAGTTTCCCAGGACAGACGAGACCGGGCTACACCTTC.

J is TRBJ2-2 and V is TRBV6-5; D gene unclear. Trimming shortened V by 9 bases and J by 4 bases, and 18 bases separated the two germline ends. Germline CDR1 MNHEY, CDR2 SVGAGI. The CDR3 spans 15 residues. The CDR3 DNA reads TGTGCCAGTTCCCGGACCCAGCTAGGCACCGGGGAGCTGTTTTTT. Protein product: CASSRTQLGTGELFF.

This chain uses TRBV5-1 with TRBJ2-1; 10 bases line up with TRBD2. After removal of 0 bases from V and 1 base from J, the junction contained 4 bases not matched to a gene. CDR1 and CDR2 (germline): SGHRS, YFSETQ. The CDR3 totals 17 residues. In DNA form, the CDR3 reads TGCGCCAGCAGCTTGGTGGGTAGCGGGAGGTCCTACAATGAGCAGTTCTTC. Translation: CASSLVGSGRSYNEQFF.

The rearrangement uses TRBV7-3 and TRBJ1-6; D is unclear. From germline, CDR1 is SGHTA and CDR2 FQGTGA. V was cut by 6 bases and J by 0 bases, with 9 bases left in between. The CDR3 length is 15 residues. Written as DNA, the CDR3 is TGTGCCAGCAGACAGCCTAGCTCCTATAATTCACCCCTCCACTTT. Its protein product is CASRQPSSYNSPLHF.

This chain joins TRBV7-8 and TRBJ2-5, with 12 bases identical to TRBD2. This CDR3 spans 15 amino acids. Germline CDR1 reads SGHVS; CDR2 reads FQNEAQ. J was trimmed by 3 bases and V by 4 bases; bases with no gene match: 3. The CDR3, as DNA: TGTGCCAGCAGCTGGACTAGCGGGGAGGAAGAGACCCAGTACTTC. Protein sequence: CASSWTSGEEETQYF.

A few counts support this clone. V gene TRBV30 combines with J gene TRBJ1-1; TRBD1 aligns across 7 bases. This CDR3 region has 12 residues. The germline gives CDR1 GTSNPN, CDR2 SVGIG (reference sequence). V lost 2 bases and J lost 4; bases outside the gene matches: 1. CDR3 loop: CAWSTGVTEAFF. The CDR3 DNA is TGTGCCTGGAGTACAGGGGTCACTGAAGCTTTCTTT.

The chain uses TRBV6-5 and TRBJ2-2; 7 bases map to TRBD1. CDR1 and CDR2 from the germline V gene are MNHEY and SVGAGI. The V and J ends lost 6 bases and 5 bases, in that order; junction bases with no gene match: 9. The CDR3 is 15 amino acids. This CDR3 reads CASSRQGVVTGELFF. The DNA for the CDR3 is TGTGCCAGCAGCCGACAGGGTGTGGTTACCGGGGAGCTGTTTTTT.

This sequence joins TRBV19 and TRBJ1-6; TRBD1 agrees at 7 bases. The CDR3 loop spans 15 amino acids. V gave up 6 bases and J gave up 8 bases; unmatched junction bases: 10. CDR1 and CDR2 (germline): LNHDA, SQIVND (reference sequence). The CDR3 sequence: CASSQVRDSYSPLHF. The CDR3 nucleotides read TGTGCCAGTAGCCAAGTACGGGACAGCTATTCACCCCTCCACTTT.

In its sample, this clone ranks as medium-sized. Here the CDR3 DNA reads TGCAGCGTTGATGTTTCAGGGGAAAAACTGTTTTTT. Translation: CSVDVSGEKLFF. The rearrangement uses TRBV29-1 and TRBJ1-4; D perhaps matches TRBD1 (5 bases). The CDR3 length is 12 residues. V dropped 3 bases and J dropped 8 bases, with 10 bases sitting between them. Germline-derived CDR1 and CDR2 are SQVTM and ANQGSEA.

A few counts support this clone. The CDR3 is CASSLDTGFSDTQYF. CDR3 bases: TGTGCCAGCAGCTTAGACACGGGATTTTCAGATACGCAGTATTTT. The rearrangement links TRBV7-8 to TRBJ2-3, with a weak D call TRBD2 (5 bases). The CDR3 runs 15 residues. Germline assignment: CDR1 SGHVS and CDR2 FQNEAQ. Trimming removed 1 base at V and 4 bases at J, with 12 bases between.